These 20 T cell receptor beta chains originate from one sample sequenced in a study of cytomegalovirus exposure and HLA in healthy donors. The PCR made use of 60 Vbeta and 13 Jbeta primers. The data were produced by immunoSEQ multiplex PCR, yet TCRdb's version contains in-frame clones alone and is incomplete. The table has around 110,000 clones, roughly 80% seen once; the top ten hold around 2.2%. Sequencing was performed on PBMCs. Receptor source: a man between 25 and 39 years old in good health and CMV-seronegative.

This clone was observed once. This CDR3 is CASRPLSGAGELFF. The CDR3 DNA sequence: TGTGCCAGCAGACCTCTGAGTGGTGCCGGGGAGCTGTTTTTT. The rearrangement joins TRBV7-2 to TRBJ2-2; no clear D. V was clipped by 6 bases and J by 6 bases, with 14 bases between them. Germline CDR1 reads SGHTA; CDR2 reads FQGNSA. The CDR3 consists of 14 residues.

This chain joins TRBV6-1 and TRBJ1-1; unclear D gene. The CDR3 covers 13 residues. The germline V gene encodes CDR1 MNHNS and CDR2 SASEGT. V was pared by 3 bases and J by 0 bases, with 5 bases between. Here the CDR3 reads CASSDFMNTEAFF. The CDR3 coding sequence is TGTGCCAGCAGTGACTTTATGAACACTGAAGCTTTCTTT.

This chain uses TRBV7-2 with TRBJ2-2; D is ambiguous. V gave up 1 base and J gave up 3 bases, with 3 bases separating them. CDR1 and CDR2 from the germline V gene are SGHTA and FQGNSA. This CDR3 is 13 amino acids long. For the CDR3, the DNA is TGTGCCAGCAGCTTAGACTACACCGGGGAGCTGTTTTTT. It translates to CASSLDYTGELFF.

This chain joins TRBV5-4 and TRBJ2-2; D is undetermined. Between the trimmed V and J ends, which lost 1 base and 1 base, there was a span of 8 bases. Germline V gene data show CDR1 as SGHNT and CDR2 as YYREEE (reference sequence). There are 15 residues in the CDR3. CDR3 coding DNA: TGTGCCAGCAGCTTGAGAGCAGGGAACACCGGGGAGCTGTTTTTT. It codes for CASSLRAGNTGELFF.

The J gene is TRBJ2-7, the V gene TRBV15, with 10 bases that match TRBD2. Germline-derived CDR1 and CDR2 are LNHNV and YYDKDF (reference sequence). The ends lost 4 bases at V and 3 bases at J; junction bases unmatched: 3. The CDR3 runs 14 residues. CDR3 DNA: TGTGCCACCAGCACGACTAGCGGGTACTACGAGCAGTACTTC. Its protein is CATSTTSGYYEQYF.

This clone was detected only a few times. A junction end diverges from the germline sequence, so it may reflect a read error. The chain combines TRBV7-6 with TRBJ2-6; maybe TRBD1 (5 bases). There are 14 residues in the CDR3. Germline lookup yields CDR1 SGHVS and CDR2 FNYEAQ. CDR3 bases: TGTGCCAGCAGTAAAATCTCTGGGGCCAACGGCCTGACTTTC. The encoded protein is CASSKISGANGLTF.

The gene calls are TRBV19 and TRBJ1-5, with D possibly matching TRBD1 (5 bases). CDR3 size: 14 residues. Trimming shortened V by 7 bases and J by 1 base, and 11 bases separated the two germline ends. Germline-derived CDR1 and CDR2 are LNHDA and SQIVND (reference sequence). Written as DNA, the CDR3 is TGTGCCAGTACGGACCCAGGGAGCAATCAGCCCCAGCATTTT. As protein: CASTDPGSNQPQHF.

This clone occurred once. The V call is TRBV6-1, the J call TRBJ2-1, with 10 bases lining up with TRBD2. The CDR3 has 16 residues. Germline V CDR1 and CDR2: MNHNS, SASEGT. V trimming: 2 bases; J trimming: 2 bases; junction bases outside the gene matches: 3. The CDR3, as DNA: TGTGCCAGCAGTGAATGGCTAGCGGGGGCCTACAATGAGCAGTTCTTC. Its protein product is CASSEWLAGAYNEQFF.

This clone was observed once. V usage is TRBV9 and J usage is TRBJ1-5; no definite D call. In germline, CDR1 is SGDLS, CDR2 YYNGEE. Trimming shortened V by 0 bases and J by 3 bases, and 4 bases separated the two germline ends. This CDR3 is 13 amino acids long. CDR3 sequence: CASSVGVNQPQHF. In nucleotides, the CDR3 is TGTGCCAGCAGCGTAGGCGTCAATCAGCCCCAGCATTTT.

This clone was observed a handful of times. The V and J genes are TRBV6-5 and TRBJ1-6; D uncertain. V lost 1 base, J lost 6 bases, and 13 bases lay in between. This CDR3 is built from 16 residues. CDR1 and CDR2 (germline): MNHEY, SVGAGI. The CDR3 sequence: CASSYFGRTTNSPLHF. CDR3 nucleotides: TGTGCCAGCAGTTACTTTGGGAGAACAACTAATTCACCCCTCCACTTT.

This clone has a handful of counts. The chain has TRBV7-7 and TRBJ2-3; 16 positions agree with TRBD2. With 4 bases clipped from V and 10 bases from J, the junction kept 8 bases outside the gene matches. Germline-derived CDR1 and CDR2 are SSHAT and FNYEAQ (reference sequence). CDR3 length equals 16 residues. Here the CDR3 reads CASSSTPGLAGGSQYF. DNA for the CDR3: TGTGCCAGCAGCTCTACTCCGGGACTAGCGGGGGGGTCGCAGTATTTT.

The table lists this clone with a count of one. The chain is built from TRBV7-6 and TRBJ1-4; 12 bases agree with TRBD1. CDR3 length: 18 amino acids. V lost 6 bases to trimming and J lost 4 bases; unmatched junction nucleotides: 12. The germline V gene encodes CDR1 SGHVS and CDR2 FNYEAQ. CDR3 DNA sequence: TGTGCCAGCAGTTGGGACAGGGGGCAGTCGGCCGGTAATGAAAAACTGTTTTTT. Its translation is CASSWDRGQSAGNEKLFF.

The chain recombines TRBV5-1 with TRBJ2-5; D possibly corresponds to TRBD1 (7 bases). Germline V gene data show CDR1 as SGHRS and CDR2 as YFSETQ. The V end lost 0 bases, the J end lost 3 bases, and 15 bases lay between the germline ends. The CDR3 covers 16 residues. The CDR3 DNA follows: TGCGCCAGCAGCTTGGCAGGGGGTGGAGGGGAAGAGACCCAGTACTTC. It codes for CASSLAGGGGEETQYF.

This clone occurred once. The V call is TRBV19, the J call TRBJ2-6; 11 bases agree with TRBD2. Germline CDR1 LNHDA, CDR2 SQIVND (reference sequence). The CDR3 runs 16 residues. The trim removed 3 bases at V and 15 bases at J, leaving 13 bases unmatched. The CDR3 nucleotides are TGTGCCAGTAGTATGGTCCCTAGCGGGGGGCCATATGGCCTGACTTTC. Its translation is CASSMVPSGGPYGLTF.

The V gene is TRBV7-9, the J gene TRBJ1-1, with D hard to call. The germline CDR1 and CDR2 sequences are SEHNR and FQNEAQ (reference sequence). This CDR3 has 13 residues. Trimming took off 5 bases at V and 6 bases at J, with 13 bases between the two ends. The CDR3 spells CASSRPEGSEAFF. CDR3 bases: TGTGCCAGCAGCAGACCGGAGGGCTCTGAAGCTTTCTTT.

V is TRBV18 and J is TRBJ2-7; 8 bases align to TRBD2. The CDR3 covers 15 residues. The germline V gene has CDR1 KGHSH and CDR2 LQKENI. V shed 2 bases and J 3 bases; nucleotides not matched to a gene: 6. The CDR3 region is CASSPASGLDYEQYF. The DNA of the CDR3 is TGTGCCAGCTCACCAGCTAGCGGGCTCGACTACGAGCAGTACTTC.

The CDR3, as DNA: TGTGCCAGCAGCGTAGGAGGAGGGGTCGAGCAGTACTTC. This translates into CASSVGGGVEQYF. The chain joins TRBV9 to TRBJ2-7, with D perhaps TRBD2 (6 bases). The ends were cut back, 0 bases at V and 6 bases at J, with 10 bases in the middle. The CDR3 spans 13 residues. Germline V CDR1 and CDR2: SGDLS, YYNGEE.

The chain couples TRBV7-2 to TRBJ2-3, with D uncertain. The CDR3 has 13 residues. Germline V gene data show CDR1 as SGHTA and CDR2 as FQGNSA. With 5 bases removed from V and 2 bases from J, the gap between germline ends came to 8 bases. The CDR3 region is CASSHEITDTQYF. CDR3 bases: TGTGCCAGCAGCCATGAGATCACAGATACGCAGTATTTT. Based on the CDR3 plus reference TRBV7-2 and TRBJ2-3, the full variable domain is GAGVSQSPSNKVTEKGKDVELRCDPISGHTALYWYRQSLGQGLEFLIYFQGNSAPDKSGLPSDRFSAERTGGSVSTLTIQRTQQEDSAVYLCASSHEITDTQYFGPGTRLTVL.

The chain uses TRBV6-1 and TRBJ1-5; D not resolved. The CDR3 loop spans 13 amino acids. Trimming left V 4 bases short and J 0 bases short, with 4 bases between. Germline lookup yields CDR1 MNHNS and CDR2 SASEGT. The CDR3 loop is CASSGGSNQPQHF. The DNA of the CDR3 is TGTGCCAGCAGTGGAGGTAGCAATCAGCCCCAGCATTTT.

The chain carries TRBV15 and TRBJ1-5, with 11 bases identical to TRBD1. The CDR3 length is 15 residues. The V segment lost 5 bases and the J segment 8 bases; nucleotides outside the gene matches: 8. Germline-derived CDR1 and CDR2 are LNHNV and YYDKDF (reference sequence). The CDR3 DNA reads TGTGCCACCAGCGGAGCCGGGACAGGGGGTAAGCCCCAGCATTTT. This gives the protein CATSGAGTGGKPQHF.